These 14 T cell receptor beta chains originate from one sample sequenced in a study of T cells in Graves' hyperthyroidism and ophthalmopathy. There were TCR beta CDR3 regions amplified from RNA transcripts. Carried out on the TCR CDR3, a first-round RT-PCR used the HTBI primer set. TCRdb independently ran MiXCR on the multiplex PCR reads; one entry per CDR3 protein. This table has about 400,000 distinct CDR3 sequences, over 12% appearing once. Specimen: blood. The receptors were sampled from a man aged 45-65 years with Graves' ophthalmopathy.

This clonotype has at least ten counts. The chain links TRBV2 to TRBJ1-2; D gene ambiguous. The germline CDR1 and CDR2 sequences are SNHLY and FYNNEI. V was shortened by 4 bases and J by 7 bases, with 7 bases between the two germline ends. The length of the CDR3 is 11 residues. The CDR3 DNA follows: TGTGCCAGCAGTGGTGCCGGTGGCTACACCTTC. Amino acid sequence: CASSGAGGYTF.

The rearrangement links TRBV2 to TRBJ2-5, with 15 bases fitting TRBD2. The CDR3 runs 15 residues. Germline assignment: CDR1 SNHLY and CDR2 FYNNEI. The junction had 5 bases not matched to a gene; V was cut back by 7 bases and J by 5 bases. The CDR3: CASTFGTSGRETQYF. CDR3 coding DNA: TGTGCCAGCACTTTTGGGACTAGCGGGAGGGAGACCCAGTACTTC.

This clonotype was seen more than once but under ten times. This chain uses TRBV19 with TRBJ2-7; TRBD1 agrees at 8 bases. The CDR3 runs to 14 residues. Germline-derived CDR1 and CDR2 are LNHDA and SQIVND (reference sequence). Trimming took 8 bases from V and 4 from J; bases not matched to a gene: 10. The CDR3 here is CASSDRGRVYEQYF. The CDR3 coding sequence is TGTGCCAGTTCTGACAGGGGTCGCGTGTACGAGCAGTACTTC.

V and J are TRBV5-4 and TRBJ2-1; 7 bases are a match to TRBD2. CDR3 length: 15 residues. Per germline, CDR1 SGHNT and CDR2 YYREEE (reference sequence). V lost 1 base to trimming and J lost 2 bases; unmatched junction nucleotides: 3. CDR3 DNA: TGTGCCAGCAGCTTGACCGGGACTACCTACAATGAGCAGTTCTTC. Translation: CASSLTGTTYNEQFF. Together with reference TRBV5-4 and TRBJ2-1, the CDR3 gives the full variable domain: ETGVTQSPTHLIKTRGQQVTLRCSSQSGHNTVSWYQQALGQGPQFIFQYYREEENGRGNFPPRFSGLQFPNYSSELNVNALELDDSALYLCASSLTGTTYNEQFFGPGTRLTVL.

This clonotype was counted a few times. V is TRBV28 and J is TRBJ1-1; the D is unclear. The germline V gene has CDR1 MDHEN and CDR2 SYDVKM. V gave up 5 bases and J gave up 0 bases, with 16 bases separating them. The CDR3 has 16 amino acids. CDR3 loop: CASSRLDGALNTEAFF. The CDR3 bases are TGTGCCAGCAGTCGCCTCGACGGTGCTTTGAACACTGAAGCTTTCTTT.

This clonotype was recorded a few times. CDR3 sequence (DNA): TGTGCCAGCAGTTACTCGTCTTTTACAGATACGCAGTATTTT. Amino acids: CASSYSSFTDTQYF. The chain couples TRBV6-2 or TRBV6-3 to TRBJ2-3; D remains ambiguous. The CDR3 is 14 amino acids. The V gene lost 0 bases and the J gene lost 3 bases, with 7 bases spanning the gap. Germline CDR1 MNHEY, CDR2 SVGEGT.

The chain employs TRBV3-1 and TRBJ2-3; D is unclear. Trimming removed 10 bases at V and 0 bases at J, with 17 bases between. The germline gives CDR1 LGHDT, CDR2 YNNKEL (reference sequence). The CDR3 is made up of 15 amino acids. The CDR3 bases are TGTGCCACCAGGACCAGGAAGTTTAGCACAGATACGCAGTATTTT. Protein product: CATRTRKFSTDTQYF.

This clonotype was seen only a few times. The chain employs TRBV14 and TRBJ2-3; 11 bases align to TRBD1. J gave up 10 bases and V 4 bases, and 1 base lay outside the gene matches. The CDR3 consists of 12 residues. Germline-derived CDR1 and CDR2 are SGHDN and FVKESK. The CDR3 reads CASSLGQGAQYF. The CDR3, as DNA: TGTGCCAGCAGCCTGGGACAGGGGGCGCAGTATTTT.

This clonotype was picked up many times. The J gene is TRBJ2-1, the V gene TRBV18; weak D call: TRBD2 (5 bases). Germline CDR1 KGHSH, CDR2 LQKENI. The V gene lost 3 bases and the J gene lost 6 bases, with 12 bases spanning the gap. This CDR3 region has 14 residues. The CDR3 spells CASSPDSTSNEQFF. CDR3 sequence (DNA): TGTGCCAGCTCACCGGACTCGACCTCCAATGAGCAGTTCTTC.

This clonotype was observed a handful of times. The rearrangement joins TRBV10-1 to TRBJ2-5; D unresolved. V was pared by 1 base and J by 7 bases, with 13 bases between. The CDR3 runs 14 residues. Looked up from germline, CDR1 is WNHNN and CDR2 is SYGVQD (reference sequence). The CDR3 loop reads CASSEFRSSVTQYF. The CDR3 DNA follows: TGCGCCAGCAGTGAGTTTCGAAGTAGTGTGACCCAGTACTTC.

Worth noting for this clonotype: A much bigger clone sits one base away, suggesting this may be a read error. CDR3 loop: CASSLESRNCGYTF. For the CDR3, the DNA is TGTGCCAGCAGCTTAGAATCCAGAAACTGTGGCTACACCTTC. The V and J genes are TRBV7-9 and TRBJ1-2; the D is unclear. Germline V gene sequence: CDR1 SEHNR, CDR2 FQNEAQ (reference sequence). The CDR3 sequence is 14 residues long.

As concerns this clonotype: With a much larger clone just one base away, this may be a read error. V is TRBV11-2 and J is TRBJ2-7; TRBD2 agrees at 9 bases. Germline-derived CDR1 and CDR2 are SGHAT and FQNNGV. The CDR3 contains 17 residues. For the CDR3, the DNA is TGTACCAGCAGCTTGGCTCTTGCGGGAGGGCGACAATACGAGCAGTACTTC. This encodes CTSSLALAGGRQYEQYF. The variable domain in full, with the rest retrieved from reference TRBV11-2 and TRBJ2-7, is EAGVAQSPRYKIIEKRQSVAFWCNPISGHATLYWYQQILGQGPKLLIQFQNNGVVDDSQLPKDRFSAERLKGVDSTLKIQPAKLEDSAVYLCTSSLALAGGRQYEQYFGPGTRLTVT.

V usage is TRBV19 and J usage is TRBJ1-6, with D unresolved. The CDR3 covers 12 residues. Looked up from germline, CDR1 is LNHDA and CDR2 is SQIVND (reference sequence). Between the trimmed V and J ends, which lost 3 bases and 9 bases, there was a span of 6 bases. In DNA form, the CDR3 reads TGTGCCAGTAGTATGCAGGTTTCACCCCTCCACTTT. Amino acid sequence: CASSMQVSPLHF.

The genes are TRBV15 and TRBJ1-4; tentative D call: TRBD1 (5 bases). Germline values: CDR1 LNHNV, CDR2 YYDKDF (reference sequence). CDR3 size: 18 residues. Trimming left V 0 bases short and J 5 bases short, with 19 bases between. DNA for the CDR3: TGTGCCACCAGCAGAGATCCACGAGACCGGGGGATGAATGAAAAACTGTTTTTT. Amino acids: CATSRDPRDRGMNEKLFF.